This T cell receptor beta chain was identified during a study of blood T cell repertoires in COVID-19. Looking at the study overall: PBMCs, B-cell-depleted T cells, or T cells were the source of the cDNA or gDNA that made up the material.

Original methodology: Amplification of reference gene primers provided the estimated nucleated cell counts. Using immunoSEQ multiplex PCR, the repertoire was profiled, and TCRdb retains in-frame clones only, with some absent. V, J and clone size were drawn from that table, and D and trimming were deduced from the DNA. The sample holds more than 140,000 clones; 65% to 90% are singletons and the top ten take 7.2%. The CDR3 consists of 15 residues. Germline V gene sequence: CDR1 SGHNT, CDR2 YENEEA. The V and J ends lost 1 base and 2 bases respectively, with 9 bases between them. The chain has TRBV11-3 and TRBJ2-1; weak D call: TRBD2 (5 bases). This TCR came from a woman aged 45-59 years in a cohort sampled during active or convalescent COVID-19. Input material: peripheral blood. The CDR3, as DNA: TGTGCCAGCAGCTTAGGCGGGCTCGCCTACAATGAGCAGTTCTTC. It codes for CASSLGGLAYNEQFF. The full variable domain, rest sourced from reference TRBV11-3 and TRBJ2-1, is EAGVVQSPRYKIIEKKQPVAFWCNPISGHNTLYWYLQNLGQGPELLIRYENEEAVDDSQLPKDRFSAERLKGVDSTLKIQPAELGDSAVYLCASSLGGLAYNEQFFGPGTRLTVL.